The 15 T cell receptor beta chains below were found in one sample sequenced in a study of T cell responses to AZD1222 COVID-19 vaccine. Here immunoSEQ multiplex PCR was the method, and the copy in TCRdb shows in-frame clones only, minus some. The sample yields 150,000 to 200,000 clones, around 90% seen once. The starting material was peripheral blood, obtained 28 days after the second dose of the MenACWY control vaccine. These receptors were collected from an adult who received the MenACWY meningococcal vaccine as a control.

The V gene is TRBV30, the J gene TRBJ1-2; D might be TRBD1 (6 bases). In germline, CDR1 is GTSNPN, CDR2 SVGIG (reference sequence). The V end was cut by 8 bases, the J end by 5 bases, with 18 bases between. This CDR3 is built from 13 residues. CDR3 amino acids: CAGETGNQYGYTF. Written as DNA, the CDR3 is TGTGCCGGAGAGACAGGCAATCAGTATGGCTACACCTTC. The full variable domain, in which reference TRBV30 and TRBJ1-2 provide the parts outside the CDR3, is SQTIHQWPATLVQPVGSPLSLECTVEGTSNPNLYWYRQAAGRGLQLLFYSVGIGQISSEVPQNLSASRPQDRQFILSSKKLLLSDSGFYLCAGETGNQYGYTFGSGTRLTVV.

The chain is built from TRBV5-1 and TRBJ2-5, with D perhaps matching TRBD1 (6 bases). Germline V gene sequence: CDR1 SGHRS, CDR2 YFSETQ. The CDR3 totals 14 residues. The ends were cut back, 4 bases at V and 5 bases at J, with 15 bases in the middle. The CDR3 bases are TGCGCCAGCAGCATTCAGACAGGCGGGGAGACCCAGTACTTC. It is translated as CASSIQTGGETQYF.

The V call is TRBV6-2 or TRBV6-3, the J call TRBJ1-5; D may be TRBD1 (5 bases). The V gene's germline CDR1 is MNHEY and CDR2 SVGEGT. This CDR3 contains 16 residues. V was trimmed by 5 bases and J by 4 bases, leaving 18 bases between them. The CDR3 reads CASSDPYGTENQPQHF. The DNA of the CDR3 is TGTGCCAGCAGTGACCCCTACGGGACGGAGAATCAGCCCCAGCATTTT.

The chain has TRBV14 and TRBJ2-7; D remains ambiguous. Per the germline V gene, CDR1 is SGHDN and CDR2 is FVKESK. V lost 0 bases and J lost 1, with 10 bases in between. This CDR3 region has 15 residues. The CDR3 sequence: CASSQDRGRSYEQYF. CDR3 coding DNA: TGTGCCAGCAGCCAAGATCGAGGCAGATCCTACGAGCAGTACTTC.

The chain is built from TRBV30 and TRBJ1-2; TRBD1 is a possible D gene (5 bases). Germline CDR1 and CDR2: GTSNPN and SVGIG (reference sequence). The CDR3 spans 11 residues. Deletions cut 3 bases from V and 5 bases from J, with 7 bases between. CDR3 DNA: TGTGCCTGGAGAGGGGTTTATGGCTACACCTTC. It encodes CAWRGVYGYTF.

The rearrangement joins TRBV7-9 to TRBJ2-7, with D perhaps matching TRBD1 or TRBD2 (8 bases each). CDR3 length equals 14 residues. Germline V gene data show CDR1 as SEHNR and CDR2 as FQNEAQ (reference sequence). V was pared by 4 bases and J by 6 bases, with 16 bases between. The CDR3 DNA is TGTGCCAGCAGCTACATTAGCGGGACAGGCGAGCAGTACTTC. This gives the protein CASSYISGTGEQYF.

The V call is TRBV5-4, the J call TRBJ2-7; 10 nucleotides agree with TRBD1. The germline V gene encodes CDR1 SGHNT and CDR2 YYREEE (reference sequence). Trimming took 3 bases from V and 1 from J; bases not matched to a gene: 4. CDR3 length: 15 amino acids. The CDR3 sequence: CASSSDRGRSYEQYF. The CDR3 DNA is TGTGCCAGCAGCTCGGACAGGGGGAGATCCTACGAGCAGTACTTC. Full variable domain (remainder filled in from reference TRBV5-4 and TRBJ2-7): ETGVTQSPTHLIKTRGQQVTLRCSSQSGHNTVSWYQQALGQGPQFIFQYYREEENGRGNFPPRFSGLQFPNYSSELNVNALELDDSALYLCASSSDRGRSYEQYFGPGTRLTVT.

The genes are TRBV18 and TRBJ1-5; weak D call: TRBD1 (5 bases). CDR3 length: 17 residues. From germline, CDR1 is KGHSH and CDR2 LQKENI. The V gene lost 4 bases and the J gene lost 2 bases, with 18 bases spanning the gap. CDR3 amino acids: CASSRLDPGNGNQPQHF. CDR3 coding DNA: TGTGCCAGCTCACGGTTGGACCCAGGGAATGGCAATCAGCCCCAGCATTTT.

The chain uses TRBV6-5 and TRBJ1-2, with a tentative D call TRBD1 (5 bases). CDR1 is MNHEY and CDR2 is SVGAGI in the germline V gene. V was pared by 2 bases and J by 8 bases, with 6 bases between. This CDR3 comprises 11 residues. The DNA of the CDR3 is TGTGCCAGCAGTTACGGGGGAGGCTACACCTTC. Residues: CASSYGGGYTF.

The rearrangement joins TRBV27 to TRBJ1-3; no clear D. Germline V lookup: CDR1 MNHEY, CDR2 SMNVEV (reference sequence). CDR3 length: 13 amino acids. V was trimmed by 3 bases and J by 4 bases, leaving 7 bases between them. CDR3 loop: CASSFGVGNTIYF. DNA of the CDR3: TGTGCCAGCAGTTTCGGGGTCGGAAACACCATATATTTT.

This chain connects TRBV3-1 (or the pseudogene TRBV3-2) to TRBJ2-7; 7 nucleotides line up with TRBD1. Germline CDR1 and CDR2: LGHDT and YNNKEL (reference sequence). V trimming: 4 bases; J trimming: 4 bases; junction bases outside the gene matches: 7. The CDR3 extends over 14 amino acids. The CDR3 sequence: CASSRESGQYEQYF. The CDR3 coding sequence is TGTGCCAGCAGCCGAGAATCGGGACAGTACGAGCAGTACTTC.

J is TRBJ2-7 and V is TRBV28; no definite D call. Germline lookup yields CDR1 MDHEN and CDR2 SYDVKM. The CDR3 length is 12 residues. Between the trimmed V and J ends, which lost 8 bases and 0 bases, there was a span of 8 bases. DNA of the CDR3: TGTGCCAGCCGGAGAAACTCCTACGAGCAGTACTTC. This translates into CASRRNSYEQYF.

The gene calls are TRBV27 and TRBJ1-2, with 9 bases matching TRBD1. Germline CDR1 reads MNHEY; CDR2 reads SMNVEV (reference sequence). This CDR3 region has 14 residues. V shed 3 bases and J 7 bases; nucleotides not matched to a gene: 6. The CDR3, as DNA: TGTGCCAGCAGTTTTACAGGGGGCGCGGCTGGCTACACCTTC. This translates into CASSFTGGAAGYTF.

This clone is a singleton in its sample. This rearrangement joins TRBV27 to TRBJ2-3; 8 nucleotides agree with TRBD2. With 6 bases clipped from V and 1 base from J, the junction kept 6 bases outside the gene matches. The CDR3 totals 15 residues. Germline CDR1 and CDR2: MNHEY and SMNVEV (reference sequence). The CDR3 protein is CASSPRAGGTDTQYF. The CDR3 nucleotides are TGTGCCAGCAGCCCTCGAGCGGGAGGCACAGATACGCAGTATTTT.

The chain employs TRBV7-2 and TRBJ2-2, with 11 bases matching TRBD2. With V trimmed by 6 bases and J by 6 bases, 6 bases remained unmatched. Germline CDR1 reads SGHTA; CDR2 reads FQGNSA. The CDR3 is 15 amino acids. In DNA form, the CDR3 reads TGTGCCAGCAGTAAACTAGCGGGAGAGGCCGGGGAGCTGTTTTTT. Protein sequence: CASSKLAGEAGELFF.